The sample holds many counts of the clone carrying this T cell receptor (beta chain). As yet, its antigen is unknown. A second PCR, run for roughly 7 to 11 cycles, used a sample-barcoded 5' primer plus a J-beta primer mix. Each cDNA molecule received a tag from a template-switch adaptor that had 12 random nucleotides. TCRdb reprocessed the 5' RACE reads via MiXCR and lists one record per CDR3 protein. The profile shows around 1.5 million distinct CDR3 sequences, approximately 59% of them singletons. With 4 bases removed from V and 2 bases from J, the gap between germline ends came to 8 bases. CDR3 length: 12 amino acids. Germline CDR1 is SQVTM and CDR2 is ANQGSEA. The data stem from a study of blood T cells in healthy people across ages. There were healthy Caucasian individuals from Russia, aged roughly 6 to 90, serving as donors. Researchers report isolating at least 6.5 million PBMCs per sample. General study findings and limits: In older individuals, TCR beta diversity per million T cells was lower, falling roughly linearly with age.

This rearrangement joins TRBV29-1 to TRBJ1-2, with D possibly matching TRBD1 (6 bases). What was sequenced was blood. The source is a man in his late teens or twenties in good health. The CDR3 nucleotides read TGCAGCGTTGTTCAGGGGAACTATGGCTACACCTTC. Encoded protein: CSVVQGNYGYTF.